One sample yielded the 21 T cell receptor beta chains listed below, sequenced in a study of neoadjuvant anti-PD-1 for oral cavity cancer. This table comes from immunoSEQ multiplex PCR, and its TCRdb copy is limited to in-frame clones, with some not included. The sample has some 15,000 clones; roughly 72% are singletons. Sequences were derived from PBMCs, sampled before nivolumab (anti-PD-1) treatment. The receptors come from a person between 40 and 85 years old with oral cavity squamous cell carcinoma.

V usage is TRBV6-5 and J usage is TRBJ2-6; possible D gene TRBD2, 6 bases. V shed 6 bases and J shed 4 bases, with 10 bases lying between them. The germline gives CDR1 MNHEY, CDR2 SVGAGI. The CDR3 has 14 amino acids. CDR3: CASSLAFGANVLTF. The CDR3 bases are TGTGCCAGCAGCCTAGCGTTCGGGGCCAACGTCCTGACTTTC.

CDR3 protein: CASSLLPITDTQYF. The CDR3 DNA reads TGCGCCAGCAGCCTCCTCCCTATCACAGATACGCAGTATTTT. The chain combines TRBV4-1 with TRBJ2-3; D gene unclear. The CDR3 has 14 amino acids. The V gene's germline CDR1 is MGHRA and CDR2 YSYEKL. V gave up 4 bases and J gave up 2 bases, with 10 bases separating them.

The chain recombines TRBV9 with TRBJ1-3; D unresolved. The CDR3 is 15 residues long. V gave up 0 bases and J gave up 0 bases, with 7 bases separating them. CDR1 and CDR2 (germline): SGDLS, YYNGEE. CDR3 amino acids: CASSVGDSSGNTIYF. The CDR3 DNA follows: TGTGCCAGCAGCGTAGGGGATTCCTCTGGAAACACCATATATTTT. Complete variable domain (other parts from reference TRBV9 and TRBJ1-3): DSGVTQTPKHLITATGQRVTLRCSPRSGDLSVYWYQQSLDQGLQFLIQYYNGEERAKGNILERFSAQQFPDLHSELNLSSLELGDSALYFCASSVGDSSGNTIYFGEGSWLTVV.

This clone was detected once. This chain uses TRBV2 with TRBJ2-7; the D call may be TRBD1 or TRBD2 (5 bases each). V was trimmed by 10 bases and J by 2 bases, leaving 9 bases between them. The germline gives CDR1 SNHLY, CDR2 FYNNEI. CDR3 length: 11 amino acids. In DNA form, the CDR3 reads TGTGCCACCCAGGGACCCTACGAGCAGTACTTC. Protein product: CATQGPYEQYF.

A few counts support this clone. In DNA form, the CDR3 reads TGTGCCAGCAGCCATAGAGGGGGCGAAGCTTTCTTT. Its translation is CASSHRGGEAFF. The chain joins TRBV4-2 to TRBJ1-1, with 7 bases identical to TRBD1. Germline V lookup: CDR1 LGHNA, CDR2 YNFKEQ. The ends lost 3 bases at V and 8 bases at J; junction bases unmatched: 3. The CDR3 sequence is 12 residues long.

The sample holds one count of this clone. The chain uses TRBV28 and TRBJ1-5; perhaps TRBD1 as D (6 bases). The germline V gene has CDR1 MDHEN and CDR2 SYDVKM. Trimming pared 2 bases from V and 3 bases from J, leaving 8 bases between. The CDR3 is 14 residues long. CDR3 sequence: CASSLGQFNQPQHF. The CDR3 coding sequence is TGTGCCAGCAGTTTAGGACAGTTCAATCAGCCCCAGCATTTT.

This sequence joins TRBV11-2 and TRBJ2-5; no definite D call. Germline CDR1 is SGHAT and CDR2 is FQNNGV. Trimming removed 2 bases at V and 4 bases at J, with 11 bases between. The CDR3 runs to 14 residues. CDR3 in DNA: TGTGCCAGCAGCTTAAATTCCCGGGCAGAGACCCAGTACTTC. Its translation: CASSLNSRAETQYF.

This clone was counted a few times. The V and J genes are TRBV6-1 and TRBJ1-2; D is ambiguous. Trimming took 6 bases from V and 2 from J, leaving 7 bases between them. Per germline, CDR1 MNHNS and CDR2 SASEGT. CDR3 length equals 12 residues. The DNA for the CDR3 is TGTGCCAGCAGCGGACCAAACTATGGCTACACCTTC. Translation: CASSGPNYGYTF.

The chain uses TRBV5-1 and TRBJ2-2; D unresolved. Germline V gene data show CDR1 as SGHRS and CDR2 as YFSETQ. The CDR3 has 14 amino acids. Deletions cut 5 bases from V and 0 bases from J, with 8 bases between. The CDR3 sequence: CASSPDPNTGELFF. The CDR3 DNA reads TGCGCCAGCAGTCCGGACCCGAACACCGGGGAGCTGTTTTTT.

This chain links TRBV11-2 with TRBJ2-7; TRBD1 matches 7 bases. This CDR3 has 14 amino acids. The germline V gene has CDR1 SGHAT and CDR2 FQNNGV. J was trimmed by 4 bases and V by 5 bases; bases with no gene match: 8. CDR3 loop: CASSTWRTGYEQYF. In DNA form, the CDR3 reads TGTGCCAGCAGCACCTGGAGGACAGGTTACGAGCAGTACTTC.

V gene TRBV7-9 combines with J gene TRBJ1-6; no reliable D call. Germline V gene sequence: CDR1 SEHNR, CDR2 FQNEAQ (reference sequence). The CDR3 loop spans 14 amino acids. V was shortened by 1 base and J by 10 bases, with 11 bases between the two germline ends. This CDR3 reads CASSLVEGGSPLHF. Here the CDR3 DNA reads TGTGCCAGCAGCTTAGTGGAGGGAGGATCACCCCTCCACTTT.

This clone was observed a few times. The chain carries TRBV5-1 and TRBJ1-1; D perhaps matches TRBD1 (5 bases). This CDR3 contains 14 residues. The V gene's germline CDR1 is SGHRS and CDR2 YFSETQ. V was trimmed by 0 bases and J by 6 bases, leaving 12 bases between them. CDR3 loop: CASSLVGVGAEAFF. CDR3 bases: TGCGCCAGCAGCTTGGTGGGGGTTGGTGCTGAAGCTTTCTTT. The whole variable domain, filled in from reference TRBV5-1 and TRBJ1-1, reads KAGVTQTPRYLIKTRGQQVTLSCSPISGHRSVSWYQQTPGQGLQFLFEYFSETQRNKGNFPGRFSGRQFSNSRSEMNVSTLELGDSALYLCASSLVGVGAEAFFGQGTRLTVV.

V usage is TRBV5-4 and J usage is TRBJ1-3; D possibly corresponds to TRBD1 (5 bases). The V and J ends lost 0 bases and 4 bases respectively, with 11 bases between them. Germline values: CDR1 SGHNT, CDR2 YYREEE (reference sequence). CDR3 size: 15 residues. The CDR3 DNA sequence: TGTGCCAGCAGCTTGGGGGAACGACAGGGAAACACCATATATTTT. It yields the protein CASSLGERQGNTIYF.

This chain joins TRBV20-1 and TRBJ1-1; weak D call: TRBD1 (6 bases). Between the trimmed V and J ends, which lost 4 bases and 6 bases, there was a span of 9 bases. Germline V gives CDR1 DFQATT, CDR2 SNEGSKA (reference sequence). This CDR3 comprises 11 residues. In DNA, the CDR3 is TGCAGTGCTACGGGGGGCCCTGAAGCTTTCTTT. As protein: CSATGGPEAFF.

The chain joins TRBV5-1 to TRBJ2-7; no definite D call. Trimming pared 0 bases from V and 0 bases from J, leaving 13 bases between. This CDR3 spans 16 amino acids. Looked up from germline, CDR1 is SGHRS and CDR2 is YFSETQ. For the CDR3, the DNA is TGCGCCAGCAGCTTGGCCACCTTTAGGTCCTCCTACGAGCAGTACTTC. Translated, it gives CASSLATFRSSYEQYF.

This clone was observed once. The chain joins TRBV10-3 to TRBJ2-2; TRBD1 matches 9 bases. The junction had 11 bases not matched to a gene; V was cut back by 9 bases and J by 3 bases. CDR1 and CDR2 (germline): ENHRY, SYGVKD. This CDR3 has 16 amino acids. CDR3 protein: CAIRAGTGTDTGELFF. CDR3 sequence (DNA): TGTGCCATTAGAGCCGGGACAGGGACGGACACCGGGGAGCTGTTTTTT.

The chain employs TRBV6-6 and TRBJ1-3; 7 bases agree with TRBD1. The V gene end was trimmed by 6 bases and the J gene end by 0 bases; junction bases not matched to a gene: 5. CDR1 and CDR2 from the germline V gene are MNHNY and SVGAGI (reference sequence). There are 15 residues in the CDR3. The CDR3 DNA reads as TGTGCCAGCAGGTCCGCAGGGGGCTCTGGAAACACCATATATTTT. Translated: CASRSAGGSGNTIYF.

The rearrangement uses TRBV7-8 and TRBJ1-1; D is unresolved. Germline CDR1 and CDR2: SGHVS and FQNEAQ. The CDR3 extends over 13 amino acids. V was pared by 2 bases and J by 6 bases, with 10 bases between. The CDR3 region has the DNA TGTGCCAGCAGCTTATGGGCTGGATCTGAAGCTTTCTTT. Translated, it gives CASSLWAGSEAFF.

The V and J genes are TRBV4-2 and TRBJ2-3, with TRBD2 matching 16 bases. With V trimmed by 3 bases and J by 4 bases, 1 base remained unmatched. The CDR3 contains 16 residues. Per germline, CDR1 LGHNA and CDR2 YNFKEQ. Here the CDR3 reads CASSQGTSGGADTQYF. The DNA for the CDR3 is TGTGCCAGCAGCCAGGGGACTAGCGGGGGGGCAGATACGCAGTATTTT.

The V gene is TRBV11-2, the J gene TRBJ1-1; D remains ambiguous. V gave up 3 bases and J gave up 5 bases, with 16 bases separating them. CDR3 size: 15 residues. The germline V gene has CDR1 SGHAT and CDR2 FQNNGV. The CDR3, as DNA: TGTGCCAGCAGCTTCCCCCATGGGCGAGGGACTGAAGCTTTCTTT. Translating gives CASSFPHGRGTEAFF.

The CDR3 loop is CASSKALHAREEKLFF. Here the CDR3 DNA reads TGTGCCAGCAGCAAAGCGCTCCACGCAAGAGAGGAAAAACTGTTTTTT. The chain uses TRBV21-1 and TRBJ1-4. TRBV21-1 is flagged as a pseudogene. This CDR3 has 16 amino acids.